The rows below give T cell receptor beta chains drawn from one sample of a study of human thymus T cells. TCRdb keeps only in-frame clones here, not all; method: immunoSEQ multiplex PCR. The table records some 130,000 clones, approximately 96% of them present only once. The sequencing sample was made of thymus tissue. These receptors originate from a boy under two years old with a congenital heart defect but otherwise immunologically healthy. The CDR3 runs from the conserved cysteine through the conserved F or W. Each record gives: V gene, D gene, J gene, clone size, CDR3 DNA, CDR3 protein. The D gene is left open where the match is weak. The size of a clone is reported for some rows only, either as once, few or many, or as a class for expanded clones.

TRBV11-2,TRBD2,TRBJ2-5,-,TGTGCCAGCAGCGCGGGGGAAGAGACCCAGTACTTC,CASSAGEETQYF
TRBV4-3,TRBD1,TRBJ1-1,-,TGCGCCAGCAGCCAAGATAGGGGACAGGGTCATCGTGGCACTGAAGCTTTCTTT,CASSQDRGQGHRGTEAFF
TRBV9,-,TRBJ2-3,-,TGTGCCAGCAGCGTAGCTGAGACGCACCAGAGAGATACGCAGTATTTT,CASSVAETHQRDTQYF
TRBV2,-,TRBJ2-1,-,TGTGCCAGCAGGAGGGCAGGGGAGATAAAGCAGTTCTTC,CASRRAGEIKQFF
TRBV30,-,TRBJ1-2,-,TGTGCCTGGAGGCCCGGGGGAAGCTATGGCTACACCTTC,CAWRPGGSYGYTF
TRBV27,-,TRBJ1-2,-,TGTGCCAGCAGTTTCGCCAAACCCACCCCTTCAGCTAACTATGGCTACACCTTC,CASSFAKPTPSANYGYTF
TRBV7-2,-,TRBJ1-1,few,TGTGCCAGCAGCTTACAGGCTAACACTGAAGCTTTCTTT,CASSLQANTEAFF
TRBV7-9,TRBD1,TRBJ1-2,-,TGTGCCAGCAGCTTACGGGTGAGGGGGCAGGATGGCTACACCTTC,CASSLRVRGQDGYTF
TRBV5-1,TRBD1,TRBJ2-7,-,TGCGCCAGCAGCTTGGGTAGGGGGCTCTTCGTCCACGAGCAGTACTTC,CASSLGRGLFVHEQYF
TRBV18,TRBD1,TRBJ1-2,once,TGTGCCAGCTACAGACAGGGGAGATACTATGGCTACACCTTC,CASYRQGRYYGYTF
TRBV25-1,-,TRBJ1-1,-,TGTGCCAGCACCGGCAGGGGAGGTCCCACTGAAGCTTTCTTT,CASTGRGGPTEAFF
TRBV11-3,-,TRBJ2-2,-,TGTGCCAGCAGCTTAGCCAGCGGGCCCTCCGGGGAGCTGTTTTTT,CASSLASGPSGELFF
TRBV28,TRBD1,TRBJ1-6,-,TGTGCCAGCAGCCCCCCCGGACTTCGAGGGGGCCAGCCCTATAATTCACCCCTCCACTTT,CASSPPGLRGGQPYNSPLHF
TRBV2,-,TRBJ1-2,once,TGTGCCAGCAGTGTACGGGGGGATGGCTACACCTTC,CASSVRGDGYTF
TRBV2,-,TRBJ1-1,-,TGTGCCAGCGGCGGGAGCAGGGGTGAAGCTTTCTTT,CASGGSRGEAFF
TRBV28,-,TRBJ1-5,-,TGTGCCAGCAGTTTGCGGGCAGGGAGGAAGGGCAATCAGCCCCAGCATTTT,CASSLRAGRKGNQPQHF
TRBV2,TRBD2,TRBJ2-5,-,TGTGCCAGCAGGAAGCGGGGGGGAGGGGAGACCCAGTACTTC,CASRKRGGGETQYF
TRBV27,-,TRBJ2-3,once,TGTGCCAGCAGGTTGATTGGGGGCCGAGATACGCAGTATTTT,CASRLIGGRDTQYF
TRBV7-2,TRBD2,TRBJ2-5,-,TGTGCCAGCAGCTTAAAGGGGACTAGCGGGGGGATAGAGACCCAGTACTTC,CASSLKGTSGGIETQYF
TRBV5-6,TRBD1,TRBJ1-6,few,TGTGCCAGCAGCTTGTGGAGGGGGCTCCATTCACCCCTCCACTTT,CASSLWRGLHSPLHF
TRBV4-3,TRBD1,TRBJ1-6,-,TGCGCCAGCAGCCAATTTTGGTGGACAGGGCATTCACCCCTCCACTTT,CASSQFWWTGHSPLHF
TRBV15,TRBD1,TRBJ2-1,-,TGTGCCACCAGCAGAGATACGGACAGGCACTACAATGAGCAGTTCTTC,CATSRDTDRHYNEQFF
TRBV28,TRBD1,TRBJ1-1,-,TGTGCCAGCAGTTTCCGGGACAGGGGGAACCACCACCGCGACACTGAAGCTTTCTTT,CASSFRDRGNHHRDTEAFF
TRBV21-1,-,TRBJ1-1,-,TGTGCCAGCACCAAGACTGAAGCTTTCTTT,CASTKTEAFF
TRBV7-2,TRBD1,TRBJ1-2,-,TGTGCCAGCAGCTTAACTCACGTAGGACAGGGGGCTTATGGCTACACCTTC,CASSLTHVGQGAYGYTF
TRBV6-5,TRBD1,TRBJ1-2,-,TGTGCCAGCAGCCCTCAGGGGGACTATGGCTACACCTTC,CASSPQGDYGYTF
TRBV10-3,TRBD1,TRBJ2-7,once,TGTGCCATCAGTGAGTCGGGACAGGGTTTGTCCTACGAGCAGTACTTC,CAISESGQGLSYEQYF
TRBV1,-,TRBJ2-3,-,TGCACCAGCAGCCAAGCGAAGCGGGGGAACACAGATACGCAGTATTTT,CTSSQAKRGNTDTQYF
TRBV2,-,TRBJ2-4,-,TGTGCCAGCAGTGGACAGACAAACATTCAGTACTTC,CASSGQTNIQYF
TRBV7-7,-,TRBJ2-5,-,TGTGCTAGCCGGGACCAGCAAGAGACCCAGTACTTC,CASRDQQETQYF
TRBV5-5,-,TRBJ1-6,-,TGTGCCAGCAGCTTGGACGTCAGGGGAGGAAATTCACCCCTCCACTTT,CASSLDVRGGNSPLHF
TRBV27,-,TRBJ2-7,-,TGTGCCAGCAGGGTGGGCAGGGGAACCCCCTACGAGCAGTACTTC,CASRVGRGTPYEQYF
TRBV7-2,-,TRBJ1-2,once,TGTGCCAGCAGCTTAGCGCGAGGGTTCTACTTGGGCTACACCTTC,CASSLARGFYLGYTF
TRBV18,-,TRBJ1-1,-,TGTGCCAGCTCACCACCGCGGGACACTGAAGCTTTCTTT,CASSPPRDTEAFF
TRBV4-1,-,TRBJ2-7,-,TGCGCCAGCAGCCAGACCCTAGGGCGTTTCCACGAGCAGTACTTC,CASSQTLGRFHEQYF
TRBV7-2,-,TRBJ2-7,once,TGTGCCAGCAGCTTAAACAGCTCGGTGAAGCAGTACTTC,CASSLNSSVKQYF
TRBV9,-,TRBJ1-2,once,TGTGCCAGCAGCGTACAGGGGAGGGGCTACACCTTC,CASSVQGRGYTF
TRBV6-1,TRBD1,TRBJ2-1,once,TGTGCCAGCAGTAGGACAGGGGGCAGTGAGCAGTTCTTC,CASSRTGGSEQFF
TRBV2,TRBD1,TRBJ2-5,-,TGTGCCAGCAGCCCCCCGGACAGGGGGCTTTTGGTTTGCCAAGAGACCCAGTACTTC,CASSPPDRGLLVCQETQYF
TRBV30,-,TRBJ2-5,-,TGTGCCTGGAAGCTCTGGGAAGAGACCCAGTACTTC,CAWKLWEETQYF
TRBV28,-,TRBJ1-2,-,TGTGCCAGCAGTTTAGCAGGGGACTATGGCTACACCTTC,CASSLAGDYGYTF
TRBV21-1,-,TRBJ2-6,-,TGTGCCAGCAGCCCTATAGCACCGGGTGGAGATTCTGGGGCCAACGTCCTGACTTTC,CASSPIAPGGDSGANVLTF